This T cell receptor (beta chain) comes out of a study of T cells expressing NK-cell markers. Study at large: TCR beta repertoires came from sorted CD3+CD56+NKG2C+, CD3+CD56+NKG2C- and CD3+CD56-NKG2C+ T cells. Seven sequenced donors out of eight were HCMV-seropositive, one seronegative.

Findings of the study overall: For several donors, the dominant NKG2C+ clonotypes made up about 1.0-8% of their CD8+ T cells.

Scientists made TCR beta cDNA using 5'RACE template switching with UMIs. No DNA is given; TCRdb re-called the 5' RACE reads and lists each CDR3 protein once. The sample features around 550,000 distinct CDR3 sequences, with approximately 3.6% in its top ten. As concerns this clonotype: Its antigen remains unidentified.

The CDR3 covers 16 residues. Germline V gene data show CDR1 as SEHNR and CDR2 as FQNEAQ (reference sequence). The receptor was derived from a man younger than 35 in good health. The chain has TRBV7-9 and TRBJ1-1; TCRdb's D gene call, TRBD1, goes unchecked for lack of DNA. Sequenced: blood T cells: a sorted CD56 or NKG2C T cell subset, CD4+ or CD8+ T cells, or bulk PBMC T cells (not recorded which). The CDR3 here is CASSYQRGGSGTEAFF. Using reference TRBV7-9 and TRBJ1-1 for the parts outside the CDR3, the full variable domain is DTGVSQNPRHKITKRGQNVTFRCDPISEHNRLYWYRQTLGQGPEFLTYFQNEAQLEKSRLLSDRFSAERPKGSFSTLEIQRTEQGDSAMYLCASSYQRGGSGTEAFFGQGTRLTVV.